The 17 T cell receptor beta chains below were found in one sample sequenced in a study of T-cell reconstitution after alpha-beta-depleted transplantation in children (dated by TCRdb to about 2016). Receptors were amplified or captured by PCR. Reads for this sample came from an Illumina HiSeq 2500. TCR library preparation used molecular barcoding, with unique molecular identifiers applied to normalize quantification of the TCRbeta repertoire. TCRdb reran the public reads through fastp at Q25 and MiXCR, keeping productive beta chains. Rows matching on CDR3 protein sequence are summarized as one entry with the most common DNA and genes. Here the sample has about 610,000 distinct CDR3 sequences; more than 9% occur a single time. Less than 4.5% of the sample rests with the top ten. This sample comprised PBMCs from the stem cell graft donor, obtained from the stem cell graft. These receptors came from a human donor who donated a stem cell graft to a child with acute myeloid leukemia.

This clonotype was detected only a few times. V usage is TRBV7-2 and J usage is TRBJ2-7; D gene uncertain. This CDR3 is 15 amino acids long. V dropped 4 bases and J dropped 0 bases, with 13 bases sitting between them. The V gene's germline CDR1 is SGHTA and CDR2 FQGNSA. The chain's CDR3 is CASSSVRQSSYEQYF. CDR3 sequence (DNA): TGTGCCAGCAGCTCAGTCCGACAAAGCTCCTACGAGCAGTACTTC.

The V and J genes are TRBV7-8 and TRBJ1-1; 10 positions match TRBD1. After removal of 4 bases from V and 8 bases from J, the junction contained 7 bases not matched to a gene. This CDR3 is 14 amino acids long. Per the germline V gene, CDR1 is SGHVS and CDR2 is FQNEAQ. DNA of the CDR3: TGTGCCAGCAGCTCCCCGCGGACAGGGGGGGAAGCTTTCTTT. This codes for CASSSPRTGGEAFF.

The genes are TRBV20-1 and TRBJ1-1; TRBD1 aligns across 8 bases. This CDR3 is built from 15 residues. The junction had 13 bases not matched to a gene; V was cut back by 4 bases and J by 6 bases. Germline assignment: CDR1 DFQATT and CDR2 SNEGSKA (reference sequence). The CDR3 loop is CSANQGGQGRAEAFF. DNA for the CDR3: TGCAGTGCTAATCAGGGCGGACAGGGTCGCGCTGAAGCTTTCTTT.

The sample holds a few counts of this clonotype. The chain has TRBV12-3 or TRBV12-4 and TRBJ1-5; D is possibly TRBD1 (5 bases). The CDR3 loop spans 16 amino acids. Between the trimmed V and J ends, which lost 5 bases and 0 bases, there was a span of 14 bases. CDR3 sequence (DNA): TGTGCCAGCAGTCCTGGGACGGAATATAGCAATCAGCCCCAGCATTTT. Translating gives CASSPGTEYSNQPQHF.

This clonotype appeared many times. J is TRBJ2-5 and V is TRBV25-1; D might be TRBD2 (5 bases). Trimming took off 5 bases at V and 5 bases at J, with 9 bases between the two ends. The germline gives CDR1 MGHDK, CDR2 SYGVNS. The CDR3 spans 12 residues. Here the CDR3 reads CASSQPGETQYF. CDR3 in DNA: TGTGCCAGCAGTCAACCGGGGGAGACCCAGTACTTC.

This clonotype has only a few counts. The chain carries TRBV29-1 and TRBJ1-1; D not certain. The CDR3 has 9 amino acids. Trimming took off 7 bases at V and 6 bases at J, with 6 bases between the two ends. Germline-derived CDR1 and CDR2 are SQVTM and ANQGSEA. The CDR3 loop is CSGQPEAFF. CDR3 DNA sequence: TGCAGCGGACAACCTGAAGCTTTCTTT.

The chain combines TRBV12-3 or TRBV12-4 with TRBJ1-2, with unresolved D. The ends were cut back, 0 bases at V and 5 bases at J, with 7 bases in the middle. The CDR3 covers 13 residues. CDR3 protein: CASSLAVWYGYTF. As DNA, the CDR3 is TGTGCCAGCAGTTTAGCCGTCTGGTATGGCTACACCTTC.

V usage is TRBV4-3 and J usage is TRBJ1-1; a weak D match, TRBD1 (5 bases). Trimming removed 0 bases at V and 1 base at J, with 9 bases between. Germline-derived CDR1 and CDR2 are LGHNA and YSLEER. The CDR3 totals 15 residues. DNA for the CDR3: TGCGCCAGCAGCCAAGATCGGCAGGGGAACACTGAAGCTTTCTTT. Protein: CASSQDRQGNTEAFF.

The gene calls are TRBV7-9 and TRBJ2-7; 8 bases match TRBD1. Germline V gene sequence: CDR1 SEHNR, CDR2 FQNEAQ (reference sequence). Germline trimming cut 5 bases from V and 6 bases from J; bases unmatched to any gene: 12. The CDR3 covers 15 residues. CDR3 coding DNA: TGTGCCAGCAGCCCTGGACAGGGATGGTTTAGCGAGCAGTACTTC. Amino acids: CASSPGQGWFSEQYF. Full variable domain (missing parts from reference TRBV7-9 and TRBJ2-7): DTGVSQNPRHKITKRGQNVTFRCDPISEHNRLYWYRQTLGQGPEFLTYFQNEAQLEKSRLLSDRFSAERPKGSFSTLEIQRTEQGDSAMYLCASSPGQGWFSEQYFGPGTRLTVT.

The chain uses TRBV20-1 and TRBJ2-3, with 8 bases lining up with TRBD2. Germline-derived CDR1 and CDR2 are DFQATT and SNEGSKA (reference sequence). This CDR3 contains 18 residues. V was clipped by 1 base and J by 3 bases; unmatched bases: 15. CDR3 nucleotide sequence: TGCAGTGCTAGAGGTTATGACCCCCGCCGGGAGGGAACAGATACGCAGTATTTT. It encodes CSARGYDPRREGTDTQYF.

The CDR3 coding sequence is TGTGCCAGCAGTTCCGGGGACAGGATGATCTACGAGCAGTACTTC. Its translation is CASSSGDRMIYEQYF. This chain links TRBV12-3 or TRBV12-4 with TRBJ2-7, with TRBD1 matching over 8 bases. This CDR3 is 15 amino acids long. Trimming cost V 4 bases and J 3 bases; bases outside gene matches: 8.

At least ten counts were recorded for this clonotype. The chain employs TRBV7-2 and TRBJ1-5, with D tentatively TRBD1 (5 bases). CDR1 and CDR2 (germline): SGHTA, FQGNSA. The CDR3 is made up of 14 amino acids. V shed 5 bases and J shed 3 bases, with 11 bases lying between them. The CDR3 nucleotides are TGTGCCAGCAGCCTCGGGACGACCAATCAGCCCCAGCATTTT. Translating gives CASSLGTTNQPQHF.

This clonotype occurred many times. The rearrangement links TRBV10-3 to TRBJ2-7, with TRBD1 as a possible D gene (6 bases). This CDR3 is built from 13 residues. With 9 bases removed from V and 5 bases from J, the gap between germline ends came to 17 bases. The germline CDR1 and CDR2 sequences are ENHRY and SYGVKD. Here the CDR3 reads CAMRSGVGDEQYF. CDR3 coding DNA: TGTGCCATGAGATCAGGGGTAGGCGACGAGCAGTACTTC.

A few counts support this clonotype. This sequence joins TRBV7-9 and TRBJ2-7; D is uncertain. The V end was cut by 0 bases, the J end by 2 bases, with 8 bases between. The CDR3 consists of 14 residues. Germline CDR1 SEHNR, CDR2 FQNEAQ (reference sequence). The chain's CDR3 is CASSLAVGTYEQYF. The CDR3 DNA sequence: TGTGCCAGCAGCTTAGCGGTGGGAACCTACGAGCAGTACTTC. Together with reference TRBV7-9 and TRBJ2-7, the CDR3 gives the full variable domain: DTGVSQNPRHKITKRGQNVTFRCDPISEHNRLYWYRQTLGQGPEFLTYFQNEAQLEKSRLLSDRFSAERPKGSFSTLEIQRTEQGDSAMYLCASSLAVGTYEQYFGPGTRLTVT.

V is TRBV12-3 or TRBV12-4 and J is TRBJ2-1; 13 positions match TRBD2. The CDR3 extends over 16 amino acids. V shed 5 bases and J 6 bases; nucleotides not matched to a gene: 7. In DNA, the CDR3 is TGTGCCAGCAGTCCGAGGACTAGCGGGAGAATCAATGAGCAGTTCTTC. It translates to CASSPRTSGRINEQFF.

The chain couples TRBV27 to TRBJ2-7; no reliable D call. Germline V gene data show CDR1 as MNHEY and CDR2 as SMNVEV (reference sequence). The CDR3 spans 14 residues. Trimming took off 4 bases at V and 0 bases at J, with 10 bases between the two ends. CDR3 region: CASSSTSTSYEQYF. In DNA form, the CDR3 reads TGTGCCAGCAGTTCGACATCAACCTCCTACGAGCAGTACTTC.

This clonotype was seen a handful of times. The CDR3 is CASSRAGTETAKNIQYF. CDR3 nucleotides: TGTGCCAGCAGCCGGGCCGGGACAGAAACAGCCAAAAACATTCAGTACTTC. This rearrangement joins TRBV4-2 to TRBJ2-4; TRBD1 agrees at 7 bases. Germline CDR1 and CDR2: LGHNA and YNFKEQ. The CDR3 is made up of 17 amino acids. V lost 4 bases and J lost 0; bases outside the gene matches: 9.